Below are 9 T cell receptor beta chains sequenced from a single sample in a study of cytomegalovirus exposure and HLA in healthy donors. The PCR made use of 60 Vbeta and 13 Jbeta primers. The table came from immunoSEQ multiplex PCR; TCRdb's copy has only in-frame clones and leaves some out. The sample consists of around 75,000 clones, 75% to 80% of them appearing once. Sequencing input: PBMCs. The source of these receptors is a man in his forties in good health and CMV-seronegative.

The CDR3 protein is CASSLHRDSMNTEAFF. Written as DNA, the CDR3 is TGTGCCAGCAGCCTCCACAGGGACAGCATGAACACTGAAGCTTTCTTT. The rearrangement uses TRBV7-9 and TRBJ1-1; TRBD1 agrees at 7 bases. This CDR3 comprises 16 residues. The germline gives CDR1 SEHNR, CDR2 FQNEAQ (reference sequence). With 5 bases clipped from V and 0 bases from J, the junction kept 9 bases outside the gene matches.

J is TRBJ2-7 and V is TRBV27; the match to TRBD1 covers 8 bases. The CDR3 totals 21 residues. V gave up 4 bases and J gave up 2 bases; unmatched junction bases: 25. CDR1 MNHEY and CDR2 SMNVEV come from the germline V gene (reference sequence). CDR3 DNA: TGTGCCAGCAGTTCGAGGGTGTCCAGGGGGCTGATAAGATATGAGCCCTACGAGCAGTACTTC. This gives the protein CASSSRVSRGLIRYEPYEQYF.

This sequence joins TRBV11-1 and TRBJ2-2; 7 positions match TRBD1. Trimming took 3 bases from V and 4 from J; bases not matched to a gene: 11. The V gene's germline CDR1 is SGHAT and CDR2 FQDESV (reference sequence). This CDR3 has 17 residues. As DNA, the CDR3 is TGTGCCAGCAGCTTTCGACAGGGCAGGGGAATCACCGGGGAGCTGTTTTTT. It yields the protein CASSFRQGRGITGELFF.

The rearrangement uses TRBV28 and TRBJ1-2; TRBD1 is a possible D gene (5 bases). This CDR3 is built from 13 residues. Germline-derived CDR1 and CDR2 are MDHEN and SYDVKM. V lost 5 bases and J lost 4, with 11 bases in between. The CDR3 reads CASSSQGGYGYTF. As DNA, the CDR3 is TGTGCCAGCAGTAGTCAGGGAGGCTATGGCTACACCTTC.

A few counts support this clone. The V and J genes are TRBV15 and TRBJ1-2; TRBD1 matches 8 bases. V was clipped by 1 base and J by 5 bases; unmatched bases: 6. CDR3 length: 15 residues. CDR1 LNHNV and CDR2 YYDKDF come from the germline V gene (reference sequence). CDR3 loop: CATSRVDRVGYGYTF. The CDR3 DNA reads TGTGCCACCAGCAGAGTGGACAGGGTGGGATATGGCTACACCTTC.

The chain employs TRBV7-8 and TRBJ1-4; the D is unclear. With 6 bases removed from V and 7 bases from J, the gap between germline ends came to 12 bases. This CDR3 is built from 13 residues. Per germline, CDR1 SGHVS and CDR2 FQNEAQ. CDR3: CASSRTRVEKLFF. CDR3 DNA: TGTGCCAGCAGTAGAACCCGGGTTGAAAAACTGTTTTTT.

J is TRBJ1-6 and V is TRBV30, with D maybe TRBD1 (5 bases). The CDR3 totals 13 residues. CDR1 and CDR2 from the germline V gene are GTSNPN and SVGIG (reference sequence). Between the trimmed V and J ends, which lost 2 bases and 8 bases, there was a span of 10 bases. CDR3: CAWSLRADSPLHF. CDR3 in DNA: TGTGCCTGGAGTCTCAGGGCCGATTCACCCCTCCACTTT.

This chain uses TRBV19 with TRBJ1-1; 7 bases fit TRBD1. This CDR3 comprises 14 residues. J was trimmed by 1 base and V by 9 bases; bases with no gene match: 8. CDR1 is LNHDA, CDR2 SQIVND, per germline (reference sequence). CDR3 region: CASALNRGNTEAFF. CDR3 in DNA: TGTGCCAGCGCCCTCAACAGGGGGAACACTGAAGCTTTCTTT.

V is TRBV7-9 and J is TRBJ2-7, with D possibly TRBD2 on 6 matching bases. The germline V gene encodes CDR1 SEHNR and CDR2 FQNEAQ (reference sequence). V lost 3 bases and J lost 5, with 11 bases in between. The CDR3 runs 13 residues. The CDR3 DNA sequence: TGTGCCAGCAGCTTCGGGGGAGGAAACGAGCAGTACTTC. Translating gives CASSFGGGNEQYF.